Following are 2 T cell receptor beta chains from one sample sequenced in a study of T cell changes during pregnancy in multiple sclerosis. TCRdb's table, derived via immunoSEQ multiplex PCR, lists solely in-frame clones and lacks some. The profile covers 55,000 to 65,000 clones, with roughly 92% appearing a single time and 3.5% taken by the ten largest. Material: CD8+ T cells from peripheral blood mononuclear cells, obtained in the third trimester of pregnancy. All receptors come from a female donor with multiple sclerosis, enrolled in a pregnancy study.

The chain is built from TRBV7-9 and TRBJ1-3, with D unresolved. In germline, CDR1 is SEHNR, CDR2 FQNEAQ (reference sequence). The CDR3 is 15 amino acids. The V end was cut by 4 bases, the J end by 0 bases, with 10 bases between. CDR3: CASSSTASSGNTIYF. Written as DNA, the CDR3 is TGTGCCAGCAGCTCCACAGCAAGCTCTGGAAACACCATATATTTT.

This chain joins TRBV5-6 and TRBJ2-7, with a possible D match to TRBD2 (6 bases). This CDR3 has 13 amino acids. With 5 bases removed from V and 3 bases from J, the gap between germline ends came to 12 bases. CDR1 is SGHDT and CDR2 is YYEEEE in the germline V gene. The CDR3 reads CASRGGNSYEQYF. Written as DNA, the CDR3 is TGTGCCAGCAGGGGCGGGAATAGCTACGAGCAGTACTTC.